Listed here is a single T cell receptor (beta chain). Its antigen is still unknown. This sample was taken from a study of graft-versus-host responses after intestinal transplantation. Turning to the study itself: Among the recipients, transplants were multivisceral, liver-intestinal, or isolated intestinal. Recipients across the board were started on anti-thymocyte globulin induction, then kept on tacrolimus and steroids for around three years. Whole-study findings and limits: Allograft graft-versus-host to host-versus-graft clonal ratios ran high in patients with graft-donor T cell macrochimerism. Researchers found GvH clones in recipient marrow, and some showed up first in ileum or blood.

This CDR3 is built from 18 residues. Trimming shortened V by 1 base and J by 2 bases, and 21 bases separated the two germline ends. CDR1 is LNHNV and CDR2 is YYDKDF in the germline V gene (reference sequence). Profiled with immunoSEQ multiplex PCR; TCRdb holds only in-frame clones, not every one. The sample records under 150,000 clones, 90% to 95% being singletons. The clonotype comes from a human donor who received an intestinal transplant. The source was unstimulated CD8+ T cells sorted from spleen or lymph node cells, collected before intestinal transplant. The gene calls are TRBV15 and TRBJ2-7; possibly TRBD1 or TRBD2 for D (5 bases each). The CDR3 sequence: CATSRVGTHATKPYEQYF. The CDR3 nucleotides read TGTGCCACCAGCAGAGTTGGGACGCATGCTACTAAACCCTACGAGCAGTACTTC. Filled out from reference TRBV15 and TRBJ2-7, the complete variable domain reads DAMVIQNPRYQVTQFGKPVTLSCSQTLNHNVMYWYQQKSSQAPKLLFHYYDKDFNNEADTPDNFQSRRPNTSFCFLDIRSPGLGDTAMYLCATSRVGTHATKPYEQYFGPGTRLTVT.